This T cell receptor (beta chain) emerged from a study of blood T cells in healthy people across ages. Study observations and caveats: Diversity was higher, and naive CD4+ cells more numerous, in long-lived donors than in aged donors. TCR beta diversity per million T cells fell roughly linearly with age.

CDR1 and CDR2 from the germline V gene are MGHRA and YSYEKL. With V trimmed by 4 bases and J by 6 bases, 9 bases remained unmatched. There are 15 residues in the CDR3. Turning to this clonotype: Its antigen remains unknown.

A sample-barcoded 5' primer and a J-beta primer mix were used in a second PCR of roughly 7 to 11 cycles. Through a template-switch adaptor with 12 random nucleotides, each cDNA molecule received a tag. TCRdb re-analysed the 5' RACE reads in MiXCR, keeping a single row per CDR3 protein. Of 650,000 or so distinct CDR3 sequences in the sample, under 65% were seen once. Drawing of peripheral blood yielded roughly 10 milliliters from each donor. The gene calls are TRBV4-1 and TRBJ1-2; 9 bases line up with TRBD1. The sequenced material came from blood. This receptor was taken from a woman of 80 years or more in good health. The CDR3 sequence: CASSPLGTGSNGYTF. CDR3 nucleotide sequence: TGCGCCAGCAGCCCCCTAGGGACAGGGTCCAATGGCTACACCTTC.